This T cell receptor (beta chain) was found in a study of OX40 agonist ivuxolimab in advanced cancers. Here immunoSEQ multiplex PCR was the method, and the copy in TCRdb shows in-frame clones only, minus some. Altogether roughly 58,000 clones are present, over 60% being singletons, with the ten largest covering roughly 6.5%. J lost 6 bases, V lost 4 bases, and 6 bases had no gene match. There are 13 residues in the CDR3. CDR1 SGHRS and CDR2 YFSETQ come from the germline V gene. Sequences were derived from CD4+ or CD8+ T cells sorted from blood, sampled in a trial of the OX40 agonist ivuxolimab. This TCR came from an adult with an advanced solid tumor such as melanoma, head and neck, liver or kidney cancer. This chain connects TRBV5-1 to TRBJ1-2; 7 bases align to TRBD1. The CDR3 DNA is TGCGCCAGCAGCCCCGACAGGGCACATGGCTACACCTTC. Protein product: CASSPDRAHGYTF.